This T cell receptor (beta chain) was identified in a study of OX40 agonist ivuxolimab in advanced cancers. If patients had autoimmune disease history or systemic immunosuppression, they were excluded. With 0 bases removed from V and 5 bases from J, the gap between germline ends came to 8 bases. Germline-derived CDR1 and CDR2 are SEHNR and FQNEAQ (reference sequence). This CDR3 has 14 residues. TCRdb's table, derived via immunoSEQ multiplex PCR, lists solely in-frame clones and lacks some. The sample yields 50,000 to 55,000 clones, 87% seen once. The clonotype originates from an adult with an advanced solid tumor such as melanoma, head and neck, liver or kidney cancer. The sequencing here drew on CD4+ or CD8+ T cells sorted from blood, taken in a trial of the OX40 agonist ivuxolimab. This chain connects TRBV7-9 to TRBJ1-5; D is unclear. Here the CDR3 reads CASSLAFQDQPQHF. CDR3 in DNA: TGTGCCAGCAGCTTAGCGTTCCAGGATCAGCCCCAGCATTTT.